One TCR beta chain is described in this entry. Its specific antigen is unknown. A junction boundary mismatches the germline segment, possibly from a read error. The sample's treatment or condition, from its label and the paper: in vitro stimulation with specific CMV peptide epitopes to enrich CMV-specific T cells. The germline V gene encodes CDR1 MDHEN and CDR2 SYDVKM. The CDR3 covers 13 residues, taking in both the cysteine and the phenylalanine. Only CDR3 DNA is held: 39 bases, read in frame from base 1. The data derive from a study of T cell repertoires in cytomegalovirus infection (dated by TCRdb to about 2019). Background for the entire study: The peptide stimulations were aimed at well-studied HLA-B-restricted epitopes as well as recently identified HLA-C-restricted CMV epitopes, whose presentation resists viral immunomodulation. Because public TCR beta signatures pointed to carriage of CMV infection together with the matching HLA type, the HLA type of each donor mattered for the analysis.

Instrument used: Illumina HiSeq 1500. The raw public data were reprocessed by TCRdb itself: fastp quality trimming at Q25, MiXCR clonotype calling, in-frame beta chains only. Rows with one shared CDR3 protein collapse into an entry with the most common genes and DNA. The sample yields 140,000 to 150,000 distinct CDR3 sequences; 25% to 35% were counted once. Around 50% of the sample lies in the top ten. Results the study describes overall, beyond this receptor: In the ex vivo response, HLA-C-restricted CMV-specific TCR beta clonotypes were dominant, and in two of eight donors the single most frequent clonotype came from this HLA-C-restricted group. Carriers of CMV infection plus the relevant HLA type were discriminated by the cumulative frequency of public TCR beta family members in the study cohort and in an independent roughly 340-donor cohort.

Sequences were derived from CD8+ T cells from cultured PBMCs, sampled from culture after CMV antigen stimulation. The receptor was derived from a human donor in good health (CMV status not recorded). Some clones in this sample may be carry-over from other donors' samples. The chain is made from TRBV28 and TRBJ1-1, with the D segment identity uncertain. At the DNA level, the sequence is TGTGCCAGCAGTTCAATTATGAAGACTGAAGCTTTCTTT. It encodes CASSSIMKTEAFF.